This record looks at one T cell receptor (beta chain) sequence and its context. Its antigen is still unknown. Nothing much larger sits one base from this clone, and base qualities are not available. The entry originates in a study of blood T cells in healthy people across ages (dated by TCRdb to between 2015 and 2016). Looking at the study overall: In model experiments, template switching captured roughly one uniquely barcoded TCR beta cDNA molecule for every two T cells. Age-related changes in TCR beta repertoire diversity were measured in the study by deep sequencing normalized with unique cDNA molecular identifiers. To avoid experimental bias, donors of different ages were spread randomly across the sequencing lanes. The study analyzed two additional independent replicas of 1 million unique cDNA reads from the same blood draw for two donors, one aged 18 to 29 and one aged 80 or older. The donors were divided into four age groups: young (average roughly 15 years), middle-aged (about 39), aged (approximately 64) and long-lived (82). Study-wide conclusions, independent of this receptor: There was a strong correlation between observed TCR beta diversity and the percentage of naive T cells measured by flow cytometry. Observed TCR beta diversity per million T cells fell roughly linearly with age, and a significant reduction was already apparent by age about 36. Estimates of total diversity from one million sequenced T cells were regarded as lower bounds and underestimates. Donor CMV infection status was unknown, potentially confounding age-related changes in expanded clonotypes. Compared with the aged group, more naive CD4+ T cells, fewer expanded clones and increased TCR diversity were shown by the long-lived group, suggesting age selection. Because profiling used bulk unsorted PBMCs, naive and antigen-experienced compartments could not be compared conclusively.

The CDR3 contains 15 residues, cysteine and phenylalanine counted. Only the CDR3 DNA is retained, 45 bases long and in frame from the first base. Per the germline V gene (reference sequence), LGHDT is the CDR1 and YNNKEL is the CDR2. V lost 0 bases and J lost 3 bases; the stretch between them is 11 bases long. Receptor amplification or capture employed 5' RACE. The reads were generated on an Illumina HiSeq 2500. A second PCR of roughly 7 to 11 cycles was performed with a sample-barcoded 5' primer and a J-beta primer mix. A unique molecular identifier was introduced onto each TCR beta cDNA molecule by a template-switch 5' adaptor carrying 12 random nucleotides. At least 2.5 million CDR3-containing paired-end reads were obtained from each sample. First-strand cDNA synthesis was performed from all RNA using the Mint cDNA synthesis kit, with priming by a TRBC-specific oligonucleotide. All cDNA was treated with uracil-DNA glycosylase and then went through a first 18-cycle PCR with the universal primers M1SS and BC2_uni_R. The study's processing was this. For normalization, 1 million high-quality reads, each with a distinct molecular identifier, were randomly selected from each sample. Reads sharing molecular identifiers were discarded rather than binned into consensus sequences. MiTCR, with a Q25 quality threshold and the strictest error-elimination algorithm, was used for CDR3 identification, clonotype clustering and error correction. Lower-bound total TCR beta diversity was estimated with a nonparametric unseen species model using Euler transformation. TCRdb cleaned the public reads at Q25 with fastp, built clones with MiXCR and kept in-frame beta chains. Rows are unified per CDR3 protein, each entry keeping the most common DNA and genes. TCRdb's processing, not the authors', yielded these V and J calls. Within this sample are fewer than 900,000 distinct CDR3 sequences, with around 40% of them counted one time only. The ten biggest clones cover 20% to 25% of the sample.

The donors were under 40 Caucasian individuals from Russia, aged roughly 6 to 90 years, who were systemically healthy. Each donor gave ten milliliters of peripheral blood, collected into EDTA-treated Vacutainer tubes. Ficoll-Paque density-gradient centrifugation was used to isolate PBMCs, with at least 7 million per sample. Trizol reagent was used to extract total RNA from PBMCs, with at least 6 micrograms per sample. Naive CD45RAhigh/CD27high T cell percentages were measured by flow cytometry on a PBMC aliquot from every donor. Source material: blood. The sequence links TRBV3-1 to TRBJ1-2; the D gene is perhaps TRBD1, on 6 matching bases. This sequence was found in an older woman in good health. The nucleotides read TGTGCCAGCAGCCAAGAAGAGGCAGGGGACTATGGCTACACCTTC. Its product reads: CASSQEEAGDYGYTF.